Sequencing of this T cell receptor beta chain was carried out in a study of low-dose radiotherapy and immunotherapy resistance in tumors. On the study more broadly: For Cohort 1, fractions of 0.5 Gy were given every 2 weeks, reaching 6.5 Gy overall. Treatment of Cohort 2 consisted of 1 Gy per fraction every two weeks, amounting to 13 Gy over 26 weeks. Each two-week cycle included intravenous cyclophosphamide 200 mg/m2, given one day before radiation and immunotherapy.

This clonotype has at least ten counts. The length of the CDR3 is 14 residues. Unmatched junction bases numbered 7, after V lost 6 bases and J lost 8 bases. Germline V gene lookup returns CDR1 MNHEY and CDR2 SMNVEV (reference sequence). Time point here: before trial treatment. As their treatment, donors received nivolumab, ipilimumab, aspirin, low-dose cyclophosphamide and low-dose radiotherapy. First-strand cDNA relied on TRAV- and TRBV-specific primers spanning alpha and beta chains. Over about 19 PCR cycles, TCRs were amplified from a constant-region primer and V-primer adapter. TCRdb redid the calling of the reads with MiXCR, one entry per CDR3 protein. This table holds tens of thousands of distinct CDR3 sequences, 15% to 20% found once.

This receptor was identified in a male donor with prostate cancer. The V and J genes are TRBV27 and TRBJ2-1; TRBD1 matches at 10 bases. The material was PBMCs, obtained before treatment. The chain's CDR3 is CASRTGQGWYEQFF. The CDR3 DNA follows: TGTGCCAGCAGGACGGGACAGGGGTGGTATGAGCAGTTCTTC.